The T cell receptor (beta chain) under discussion was sequenced for a study of cytomegalovirus exposure and HLA in healthy donors. Study-level background: Later, an analysis reported that the 110 or so validation repertoires had used the same platform as the approximately 670 first-cohort repertoires.

This clone has just a few counts. Antigen: not known. Germline V lookup: CDR1 KGHSH, CDR2 LQKENI. There are 13 residues in the CDR3. Trimming pared 3 bases from V and 6 bases from J, leaving 12 bases between. The data were produced by immunoSEQ multiplex PCR, yet TCRdb's version contains in-frame clones alone and is incomplete. The table includes 150,000 to 180,000 clones, 85% to 90% detected once. General observations from the study: Accounts indicate the classifier identified cytomegalovirus status with strong specificity and sensitivity.

Among the 120 subjects of the validation cohort, separate from the approximately 660-subject first cohort, were the donors. The sequenced sample consisted of PBMCs. The sequence was collected from a human donor in good health. The V gene is TRBV18, the J gene TRBJ2-7; perhaps TRBD1 as D (6 bases). The CDR3 sequence: CASSPDSLGEQYF. The CDR3 nucleotides are TGTGCCAGCTCACCGGACAGTTTGGGCGAGCAGTACTTC.